This TCR beta chain was profiled in a study of T cell changes during pregnancy in multiple sclerosis. CDR3 length: 14 amino acids. With 7 bases clipped from V and 1 base from J, the junction kept 6 bases outside the gene matches. Germline assignment: CDR1 ENHRY and CDR2 SYGVKD. The data were produced by immunoSEQ multiplex PCR, yet TCRdb's version contains in-frame clones alone and is incomplete. The data contain about 70,000 clones, 90% to 95% of them seen just once; the ten biggest clones take up 0.45% to 0.7%. This chain links TRBV10-3 with TRBJ1-1; 7 nucleotides agree with TRBD1. The specimen was peripheral blood, collected in the third trimester of pregnancy. The source is a female donor with multiple sclerosis, enrolled in a pregnancy study. The CDR3: CAIKETGKNTEAFF. The CDR3 bases are TGTGCCATCAAAGAGACAGGGAAGAACACTGAAGCTTTCTTT.